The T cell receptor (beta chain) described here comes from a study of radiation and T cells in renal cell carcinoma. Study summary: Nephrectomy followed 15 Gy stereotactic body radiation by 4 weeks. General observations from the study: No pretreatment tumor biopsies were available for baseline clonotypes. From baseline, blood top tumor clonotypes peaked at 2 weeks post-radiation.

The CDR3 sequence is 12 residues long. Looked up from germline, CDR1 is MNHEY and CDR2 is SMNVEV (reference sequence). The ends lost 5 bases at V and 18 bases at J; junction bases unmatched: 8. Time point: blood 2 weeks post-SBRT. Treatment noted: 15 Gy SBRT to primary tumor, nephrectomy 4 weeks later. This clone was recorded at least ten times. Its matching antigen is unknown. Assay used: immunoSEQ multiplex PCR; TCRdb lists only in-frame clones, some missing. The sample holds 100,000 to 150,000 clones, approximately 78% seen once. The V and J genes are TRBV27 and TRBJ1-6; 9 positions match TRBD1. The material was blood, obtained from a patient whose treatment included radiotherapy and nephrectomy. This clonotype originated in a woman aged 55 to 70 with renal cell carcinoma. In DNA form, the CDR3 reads TGTGCCAGCAGTACTGCCGGGACAGGGCACCACTTT. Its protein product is CASSTAGTGHHF.